The next 23 T cell receptor beta chains were all read from a single sample in a study of blood T cell repertoires in COVID-19. Clones were sequenced by immunoSEQ multiplex PCR, and TCRdb holds only the in-frame ones, with some missing. The table records fewer than 250,000 clones, around 84% of them present only once. Sample: peripheral blood. Source of these receptors: a woman aged 80 or over with COVID-19, enrolled during active disease.

J is TRBJ2-5 and V is TRBV7-9; 10 positions match TRBD1. CDR1 and CDR2 (germline): SEHNR, FQNEAQ (reference sequence). Unmatched junction bases numbered 12, after V lost 3 bases and J lost 5 bases. The CDR3 loop spans 17 amino acids. The CDR3 protein is CASSFGTWDRGAETQYF. The CDR3, as DNA: TGTGCCAGCAGCTTTGGTACGTGGGACAGGGGAGCGGAGACCCAGTACTTC.

The rearrangement uses TRBV12-3 or TRBV12-4 and TRBJ1-5; 7 bases are a match to TRBD1. Germline trimming cut 6 bases from V and 4 bases from J; bases unmatched to any gene: 3. This CDR3 has 13 amino acids. CDR3 amino acids: CASRRDRNQPQHF. CDR3 DNA: TGTGCCAGCAGAAGGGACAGAAATCAGCCCCAGCATTTT.

The chain uses TRBV30 and TRBJ1-6; 8 bases align to TRBD1. From germline, CDR1 is GTSNPN and CDR2 SVGIG (reference sequence). V dropped 3 bases and J dropped 11; count of bases not matched to a gene: 9. The length of the CDR3 is 14 residues. CDR3 DNA sequence: TGTGCCTGGAGCTCAGGGGGCCGTAGGGCACCCCTCCACTTT. Residues: CAWSSGGRRAPLHF.

The chain has TRBV2 and TRBJ1-4; 9 bases line up with TRBD1. Trimming took 6 bases from V and 2 from J; bases not matched to a gene: 7. Germline V gene lookup returns CDR1 SNHLY and CDR2 FYNNEI. The CDR3 extends over 16 amino acids. The CDR3 protein is CASRGGQGLTNEKLFF. As DNA, the CDR3 is TGTGCCAGCAGGGGTGGACAGGGGTTGACTAATGAAAAACTGTTTTTT.

There are a few counts of this clone. V and J are TRBV13 and TRBJ2-6; no reliable D call. CDR1 is PRHDT, CDR2 FYEKMQ, per germline (reference sequence). V shed 2 bases and J shed 4 bases, with 12 bases lying between them. There are 16 residues in the CDR3. The CDR3 nucleotides are TGTGCCAGCAGCTTAAGATTGGCTCTGGGGGCCAACGTCCTGACTTTC. Its translation is CASSLRLALGANVLTF.

The chain links TRBV3-1 (or the pseudogene TRBV3-2) to TRBJ1-1; D gene ambiguous. Trimming pared 3 bases from V and 0 bases from J, leaving 8 bases between. This CDR3 region has 14 residues. Germline V lookup: CDR1 LGHDT, CDR2 YNNKEL (reference sequence). CDR3 DNA: TGTGCCAGCAGCCAGAGAGGGATGAACACTGAAGCTTTCTTT. This sequence encodes CASSQRGMNTEAFF.

The chain carries TRBV2 and TRBJ2-5, with 7 bases fitting TRBD1. CDR3 size: 14 residues. V shed 7 bases, J shed 2 bases, and the junction held 7 bases outside the gene matches. Per germline, CDR1 SNHLY and CDR2 FYNNEI. CDR3 sequence: CASTGTAPQETQYF. In DNA form, the CDR3 reads TGTGCCAGCACTGGGACAGCTCCTCAAGAGACCCAGTACTTC.

The chain links TRBV6-5 to TRBJ2-7; maybe TRBD2 (5 bases). This CDR3 spans 14 amino acids. The V end was cut by 5 bases, the J end by 2 bases, with 13 bases between. The germline gives CDR1 MNHEY, CDR2 SVGAGI. The CDR3 spells CASSLRETPYEQYV. The DNA for the CDR3 is TGTGCCAGCAGTCTCCGGGAAACCCCCTACGAGCAGTACGTC.

The V gene is TRBV6-1, the J gene TRBJ1-6, with 7 positions matching TRBD1. The CDR3 totals 17 residues. V shed 1 base, J shed 7 bases, and the junction held 10 bases outside the gene matches. The germline CDR1 and CDR2 sequences are MNHNS and SASEGT. The CDR3 DNA reads as TGTGCCAGCAGTGAAGAAATCAGGACAGGTTCGAATTCACCCCTCCACTTT. It translates to CASSEEIRTGSNSPLHF.

The gene calls are TRBV3-1 (or the pseudogene TRBV3-2) and TRBJ2-1; D possibly corresponds to TRBD2 (5 bases). The CDR3 length is 14 residues. Germline V gene sequence: CDR1 LGHDT, CDR2 YNNKEL (reference sequence). Trimming shortened V by 1 base and J by 7 bases, and 11 bases separated the two germline ends. CDR3 region: CASSQATSGNEQFF. The CDR3 region has the DNA TGTGCCAGCAGCCAAGCGACATCGGGGAATGAGCAGTTCTTC.

The chain recombines TRBV6-2 or TRBV6-3 with TRBJ2-1, with 7 bases fitting TRBD2. Germline V CDR1 and CDR2: MNHEY, SVGEGT. After removal of 0 bases from V and 12 bases from J, the junction contained 11 bases not matched to a gene. The CDR3 sequence is 15 residues long. CDR3 nucleotides: TGTGCCAGCAGTTACTCCATGGCTAGCGGTCGAGGGCAGTTCTTC. This translates into CASSYSMASGRGQFF.

The chain has TRBV5-4 and TRBJ2-3; 8 positions agree with TRBD2. Germline lookup yields CDR1 SGHNT and CDR2 YYREEE (reference sequence). With V trimmed by 1 base and J by 6 bases, 7 bases remained unmatched. CDR3 length equals 15 residues. Here the CDR3 reads CASSLRGGRMDTQYF. CDR3 bases: TGTGCCAGCAGCTTGCGGGGGGGCCGCATGGATACGCAGTATTTT.

J is TRBJ1-3 and V is TRBV5-1, with D perhaps matching TRBD1 (5 bases). CDR3 length: 15 amino acids. The germline V gene encodes CDR1 SGHRS and CDR2 YFSETQ. V was pared by 2 bases and J by 0 bases, with 9 bases between. The CDR3 region is CASSFSGYSGNTIYF. The CDR3 bases are TGCGCCAGCAGCTTCTCAGGGTACTCTGGAAACACCATATATTTT.

The chain combines TRBV5-1 with TRBJ1-1; 12 bases are a match to TRBD1. CDR3 length: 15 residues. CDR1 is SGHRS and CDR2 is YFSETQ in the germline V gene. J lost 6 bases, V lost 4 bases, and 7 bases had no gene match. CDR3 loop: CASSLGTGGFAEAFF. DNA of the CDR3: TGCGCCAGCAGCCTCGGGACAGGGGGCTTCGCTGAAGCTTTCTTT. Filled out from reference TRBV5-1 and TRBJ1-1, the complete variable domain reads KAGVTQTPRYLIKTRGQQVTLSCSPISGHRSVSWYQQTPGQGLQFLFEYFSETQRNKGNFPGRFSGRQFSNSRSEMNVSTLELGDSALYLCASSLGTGGFAEAFFGQGTRLTVV.

This clone was observed a few times. The junction shows a germline mismatch at one end, possibly a read error. The chain combines TRBV5-1 with TRBJ1-2; D gene unclear. CDR3 size: 14 residues. The germline gives CDR1 SGHRS, CDR2 YFSETQ. As DNA, the CDR3 is TGCGCCAGCAGTTTGGACCCAGAATACTATGGCTACACCTTC. Its translation is CASSLDPEYYGYTF.

The genes are TRBV18 and TRBJ1-2; tentatively, D is TRBD1 (6 bases). The CDR3 contains 13 residues. V was cut by 5 bases and J by 4 bases, with 11 bases left in between. CDR1 is KGHSH, CDR2 LQKENI, per germline. CDR3 protein: CASSSGQIYGYTF. In nucleotides, the CDR3 is TGTGCCAGCTCATCCGGACAGATCTATGGCTACACCTTC. The full variable domain, completed using reference TRBV18 and TRBJ1-2, is NAGVMQNPRHLVRRRGQEARLRCSPMKGHSHVYWYRQLPEEGLKFMVYLQKENIIDESGMPKERFSAEFPKEGPSILRIQQVVRGDSAAYFCASSSGQIYGYTFGSGTRLTVV.

The CDR3 nucleotides are TGCAGCGTTGAATTTTGGGGACAGACTTTTACTAGCACAGATACGCAGTATTTT. Amino acids: CSVEFWGQTFTSTDTQYF. The V and J genes are TRBV29-1 and TRBJ2-3; 7 bases are shared with TRBD1. V shed 2 bases and J 0 bases; nucleotides not matched to a gene: 14. The germline V gene encodes CDR1 SQVTM and CDR2 ANQGSEA. The CDR3 length is 18 residues.

The rearrangement links TRBV27 to TRBJ2-2; 7 positions agree with TRBD2. CDR1 and CDR2 (germline): MNHEY, SMNVEV (reference sequence). This CDR3 comprises 17 residues. V gave up 2 bases and J gave up 2 bases; unmatched junction bases: 8. CDR3 DNA: TGTGCCAGCAGTTTACTCGGCCGGGGGGTTAACACCGGGGAGCTGTTTTTT. As protein: CASSLLGRGVNTGELFF.

This sequence joins TRBV19 and TRBJ2-6; D is unclear. V lost 7 bases and J lost 2, with 6 bases in between. CDR3 length: 13 residues. Germline CDR1 is LNHDA and CDR2 is SQIVND (reference sequence). CDR3 amino acids: CASTRPGANVLTF. The CDR3 DNA reads as TGTGCCAGTACTAGGCCTGGGGCCAACGTCCTGACTTTC. Drawing the rest from reference TRBV19 and TRBJ2-6, the complete variable domain is DGGITQSPKYLFRKEGQNVTLSCEQNLNHDAMYWYRQDPGQGLRLIYYSQIVNDFQKGDIAEGYSVSREKKESFPLTVTSAQKNPTAFYLCASTRPGANVLTFGAGSRLTVL.

The V and J genes are TRBV2 and TRBJ1-2; the D is unclear. This CDR3 contains 11 residues. Looked up from germline, CDR1 is SNHLY and CDR2 is FYNNEI. V was trimmed by 7 bases and J by 2 bases, leaving 5 bases between them. In DNA form, the CDR3 reads TGTGCCAGCACCCAGAACTATGGCTACACCTTC. Protein product: CASTQNYGYTF.

V gene TRBV5-5 combines with J gene TRBJ1-6; 9 bases map to TRBD1. This CDR3 has 16 residues. Germline V gives CDR1 SGHKS, CDR2 YYEKEE (reference sequence). V dropped 0 bases and J dropped 7; count of bases not matched to a gene: 5. CDR3 DNA sequence: TGTGCCAGCAGCTTGGCCGGACAGGGGAAGAATTCACCCCTCCACTTT. Translation gives CASSLAGQGKNSPLHF.

The V gene is TRBV10-1, the J gene TRBJ2-5, with 12 bases fitting TRBD2. Trimming took 6 bases from V and 1 from J; bases not matched to a gene: 3. In germline, CDR1 is WNHNN, CDR2 SYGVQD (reference sequence). The CDR3 loop spans 15 amino acids. As DNA, the CDR3 is TGCGCCAGCAGCTTGGGACTAGCGGGCCAAGAGACCCAGTACTTC. Protein sequence: CASSLGLAGQETQYF.

This clone has just a few counts. The V gene is TRBV6-2 or TRBV6-3, the J gene TRBJ1-2; 8 bases line up with TRBD1. The CDR3 covers 13 residues. V shed 5 bases, J shed 8 bases, and the junction held 7 bases outside the gene matches. CDR1 and CDR2 from the germline V gene are MNHEY and SVGEGT. CDR3 protein: CASSRQGAWGYTF. In DNA, the CDR3 is TGTGCCAGCAGTCGGCAGGGGGCCTGGGGCTACACCTTC.